Listed below are T cell receptor beta chains from one sample, sequenced in a study of cytomegalovirus exposure and HLA in healthy donors. The protocol was immunoSEQ multiplex PCR, while the TCRdb copy is restricted to in-frame clones and leaves out a portion. This sample yields 55,000 to 80,000 clones, of which about 72% are seen a single time; 20% to 25% belongs to the top ten. Sequenced input: PBMCs. These receptors were obtained from a man in his forties in good health and CMV-seropositive. Each CDR3 is given with its conserved first and last residue. Each record gives: J gene, clone size, CDR3 length, D gene, V gene, CDR3 DNA, CDR3 protein. The D gene is left open where the match is weak. Part of the rows lack a size; the others show once, few, many or a class for expanded clones.

TRBJ2-3,.,15,TRBD1,TRBV4-1,TGCGCCAGCAGCCCCGGACAGGGGGGGACAGATACGCAGTATTTT,CASSPGQGGTDTQYF
TRBJ1-1,.,14,.,TRBV28,TGTGCCAGCACCAATGACGGCGGGAACACTGAAGCTTTCTTT,CASTNDGGNTEAFF
TRBJ2-6,.,16,.,TRBV5-1,TGCGCCAGCAGCCCCCGGGACATCTCTGGGGCCAACGTCCTGACTTTC,CASSPRDISGANVLTF
TRBJ2-2,.,15,TRBD1,TRBV6-4,TGTGCCAGCAGTCGACAGGGGGCTGACACCGGGGAGCTGTTTTTT,CASSRQGADTGELFF
TRBJ2-7,.,16,TRBD2,TRBV28,TGTGCCAGCAGGGGACTAGCGGGGGCCTTCTCCTACGAGCAGTACTTC,CASRGLAGAFSYEQYF
TRBJ2-7,medium-sized,11,.,TRBV6-1,TGTGCCAGCAGTCCAGGTACGGAGCAGTACTTC,CASSPGTEQYF
TRBJ1-4,.,15,TRBD1,TRBV7-9,TGTGCCAGCAGCTCGGACAGGGGGGTTGGGGAAAAACTGTTTTTT,CASSSDRGVGEKLFF
TRBJ2-6,.,16,TRBD1,TRBV7-2,TGTGCCAGCAGCTTAACAGGGGGCCCTGGGGCCAACGTCCTGACTTTC,CASSLTGGPGANVLTF
TRBJ2-7,few,15,.,TRBV9,TGTGCCAGCAGTGGAGGGTGGGGGTTCGACAACGAGCAGTACTTC,CASSGGWGFDNEQYF
TRBJ2-3,.,15,TRBD1,TRBV5-8,TGTGCCAGCAGCTTGGAAGGGACAGGCACAGATACGCAGTATTTT,CASSLEGTGTDTQYF
TRBJ1-6,.,15,.,TRBV7-2,TGTGCCAGCAGCTTAGTAGCGCAGGGGAATCGAGCCCTCCACTTT,CASSLVAQGNRALHF
TRBJ1-6,.,15,TRBD1,TRBV9,TGTGCCAGCAGCGCAGGACAGGGTCCCAATTCACCCCTCCACTTT,CASSAGQGPNSPLHF
TRBJ1-5,few,13,.,TRBV19,TGTGCCAGTAGTTCCGGGGGGCTTCAGCCCCAGCATTTT,CASSSGGLQPQHF
TRBJ1-5,.,13,TRBD1,TRBV2,TGTGCCAGCAGTGTCCAGGGGGAAGGTCCCCAGCATTTT,CASSVQGEGPQHF
TRBJ1-1,.,12,.,TRBV30,TGTGCCTGGTCACAGGTTAACACTGAAGCTTTCTTT,CAWSQVNTEAFF
TRBJ2-7,.,15,.,TRBV11-3,TGTGCCAGTAGCCAGAAGCAGAGGGCGGCATACGAGCAGTACTTC,CASSQKQRAAYEQYF
TRBJ2-7,.,15,TRBD2,TRBV5-1,TGCGCCAGCAGCTTGTGGCTAGCGGGGAACTACGAGCAGTACTTC,CASSLWLAGNYEQYF
TRBJ2-5,.,11,.,TRBV30,TGTGCCTGGGCTAAGTTGGAGACCCAGTACTTC,CAWAKLETQYF
TRBJ2-7,.,16,TRBD1,TRBV5-1,TGCGCCAGCAGCTCACCGGGACAGGGGGGGACCTACGAGCAGTACTTC,CASSSPGQGGTYEQYF
TRBJ2-3,.,16,TRBD2,TRBV7-6,TGTGCCAGCAGCTTAGGGACGGGGGGGGCCAGAGATACGCAGTATTTT,CASSLGTGGARDTQYF
TRBJ2-1,.,16,TRBD2,TRBV13,TGTGCCAGCAGCTCCTGGCGGGGGGGATCTGGCGATGAGCAGTTCTTC,CASSSWRGGSGDEQFF
TRBJ1-1,.,15,TRBD1,TRBV11-1,TGTGCCAGCAGCTTGTACGGGACAGGGTTTGAGAGGGCTTTCTTT,CASSLYGTGFERAFF
TRBJ1-6,.,19,.,TRBV10-3,TGTGCCATCAGAGACCCAGCAACGGAGAAGAGCTCCTATAATTCACCCCTCCACTTT,CAIRDPATEKSSYNSPLHF
TRBJ2-3,once,15,.,TRBV6-5,TGTGCCAGCAGTTCAGCAGGGTGGAGCACAGATACGCAGTATTTT,CASSSAGWSTDTQYF
TRBJ2-5,.,15,TRBD2,TRBV13,TGTGCCAGCAGCCGACGCGCGGGGGGGCGGGAGACCCAGTACTTC,CASSRRAGGRETQYF
TRBJ2-6,.,17,TRBD1,TRBV14,TGTGCCAGCAGCCAAGGGACAGGGGGCTCTGGGGCCAACGTCCTGACTTTC,CASSQGTGGSGANVLTF
TRBJ2-3,.,15,.,TRBV30,TGTGCCTGGAGTGCAGCCCCTGGTAGCGCAGATACGCAGTATTTT,CAWSAAPGSADTQYF
TRBJ2-3,.,15,TRBD1,TRBV4-1,TGCGCCAGCAGCCAACGGACAGGGGCCCCAGATACGCAGTATTTT,CASSQRTGAPDTQYF
TRBJ2-7,.,14,.,TRBV6-5,TGTGCCAGCAGCCAATCGCCCAGGTACTACGAGCAGTACTTC,CASSQSPRYYEQYF
TRBJ2-1,.,14,.,TRBV7-2,TGTGCCAGCAGCTTAGTTAGTCTCAACCGTGAGCAGTTCTTC,CASSLVSLNREQFF
TRBJ2-5,.,15,.,TRBV28,TGTGCCAGCTCCTTGGATCAGGGTAACCAAGAGACCCAGTACTTC,CASSLDQGNQETQYF
TRBJ1-1,few,16,.,TRBV4-1,TGCGCCAGCAGCCAGGGATGGGGGGAAGGAAAAACTGAAGCTTTCTTT,CASSQGWGEGKTEAFF
TRBJ1-4,few,18,TRBD1,TRBV30,TGTGCCTGGAGTGCGGACCGGGACAGGGGAGGGGCTAATGAAAAACTGTTTTTT,CAWSADRDRGGANEKLFF
TRBJ2-1,.,13,.,TRBV11-2,TGTGCCAGCAGCTTATGGGGGCCCCATGAGCAGTTCTTC,CASSLWGPHEQFF
TRBJ2-3,few,15,TRBD2,TRBV5-4,TGTGCCAGCAGCTCAGGGTTAGCGGGGGAAGATACGCAGTATTTT,CASSSGLAGEDTQYF
TRBJ1-6,.,13,.,TRBV30,TGTGCCTGGAGTGAACAGCATAATTCACCCCTCCACTTT,CAWSEQHNSPLHF
TRBJ2-1,.,15,TRBD2,TRBV30,TGTGCCTGGAGTGTACCCCTAGCGGGGTACAATGAGCAGTTCTTC,CAWSVPLAGYNEQFF
TRBJ2-7,.,15,.,TRBV18,TGTGCCAGCTCAGCCTATCGAGGATTATCCTACGAGCAGTACTTC,CASSAYRGLSYEQYF
TRBJ1-2,.,16,TRBD1,TRBV6-5,TGTGCCAGCAGTTACGTGCCGGGACAGGGGGGCTATGGCTACACCTTC,CASSYVPGQGGYGYTF
TRBJ2-4,.,16,.,TRBV27,TGTGCCAGCAGTTTAGAAGGGGTTGGGGCCAAAAACATTCAGTACTTC,CASSLEGVGAKNIQYF
TRBJ2-1,.,15,.,TRBV7-9,TGTGCCAGCAGGATAGGGGGGGACTCCTACAATGAGCAGTTCTTC,CASRIGGDSYNEQFF
TRBJ2-1,.,15,.,TRBV6-1,TGTGCCAGCAGTGTTAGGACGGGGGACTACAATGAGCAGTTCTTC,CASSVRTGDYNEQFF
TRBJ2-2,.,14,.,TRBV6-6,TGTGCCAGCAGTTACTCCGCAGGCACCGGGGAGCTGTTTTTT,CASSYSAGTGELFF
TRBJ2-1,.,14,.,TRBV25-1,TGTGCCAGCAGTGAAGAACAGGTATACAATGAGCAGTTCTTC,CASSEEQVYNEQFF
TRBJ1-1,.,18,TRBD1,TRBV19,TGTGCCAGTAGTACTTCCCCCCGGACAGGGGCCATGAACACTGAAGCTTTCTTT,CASSTSPRTGAMNTEAFF
TRBJ1-1,once,13,.,TRBV19,TGTGCCAGTTCGTCGAAGCCGAACACTGAAGCTTTCTTT,CASSSKPNTEAFF
TRBJ2-4,.,18,TRBD1,TRBV5-1,TGCGCCAGCAGCCCTAGAACGGGACAGGTACTAGCCAAAAACATTCAGTACTTC,CASSPRTGQVLAKNIQYF
TRBJ1-1,.,14,TRBD1,TRBV6-1,TGTGCCAGCCCGTCCCGGGACAGGGCTGCTGAAGCTTTCTTT,CASPSRDRAAEAFF
TRBJ1-1,.,14,TRBD1,TRBV5-1,TGCGCCAGCAGCGGGGGGACAGGCCTGGGGTTTGCTTTCTTT,CASSGGTGLGFAFF
TRBJ1-1,.,16,TRBD1,TRBV2,TGTGCCAGCGACCCCAGACTCCAGGGGGCGCAGGTTGAAGCTTTCTTT,CASDPRLQGAQVEAFF
TRBJ2-3,.,14,.,TRBV6-5,TGTGCCAGCAGTCTGACATCGACGACCGGTACGCAGTATTTT,CASSLTSTTGTQYF
TRBJ2-5,once,15,TRBD1,TRBV11-1,TGTGCCAGCAGCTTAGGCCAGGGGGTTGCGGAGACCCAGTACTTC,CASSLGQGVAETQYF
TRBJ2-3,once,12,.,TRBV7-2,TGTGCCAGCAGCCCAACTAGGGATACGCAGTATTTT,CASSPTRDTQYF
TRBJ2-5,.,15,TRBD2,TRBV28,TGTGCCAGCAGTTTATTGGCGGGGGGAACAGAGACCCAGTACTTC,CASSLLAGGTETQYF
TRBJ1-2,.,13,.,TRBV6-5,TGTGCCAGCAGGGCAGGGATGAACTATGGCTACACCTTC,CASRAGMNYGYTF
TRBJ2-5,.,15,TRBD2,TRBV7-3,TGTGCCAGCAAAGCGTCTAGCGGGCCACAAGAGACCCAGTACTTC,CASKASSGPQETQYF
TRBJ1-1,.,16,TRBD1,TRBV5-4,TGTGCCAGCAGCTCAATGGGGACAGTCCAGAACACTGAAGCTTTCTTT,CASSSMGTVQNTEAFF